These 19 T cell receptor beta chains were all obtained from the same sample, sequenced in a study of T cell changes during pregnancy in multiple sclerosis. Libraries were prepared by immunoSEQ multiplex PCR; TCRdb keeps only in-frame clonotypes and omits some of them. The sample includes 38,000 or so clones, around 93% of them seen just once. The specimen comprised CD4+ T cells from peripheral blood mononuclear cells, sampled in the first trimester of pregnancy. The receptors originated from a female donor with multiple sclerosis, enrolled in a pregnancy study.

The chain combines TRBV5-3 with TRBJ1-5; D is possibly TRBD1 (6 bases). TRBV5-3 is assigned to the ORF class and has an uncertain function. The CDR3 runs 20 residues. V lost 2 bases and J lost 4, with 28 bases in between. The CDR3 region is CARSFIFRGTNSGENQPQHF. In nucleotides, the CDR3 is TGTGCCAGAAGCTTTATATTTAGAGGGACTAATTCAGGGGAGAATCAGCCCCAGCATTTT.

V is TRBV6-5 and J is TRBJ2-1; D possibly corresponds to TRBD1 (7 bases). V lost 5 bases to trimming and J lost 14 bases, with 13 bases between them. This CDR3 comprises 11 residues. Germline V CDR1 and CDR2: MNHEY, SVGAGI. In DNA, the CDR3 is TGTGCCAGCAGTCAGGGGGGCTGGGAGTTCTTC. Protein sequence: CASSQGGWEFF.

The rearrangement links TRBV7-7 to TRBJ1-5; possible D gene TRBD1, 6 bases. This CDR3 comprises 13 residues. CDR1 and CDR2 (germline): SSHAT, FNYEAQ (reference sequence). V was trimmed by 1 base and J by 6 bases, leaving 7 bases between them. The CDR3 nucleotides are TGTGCCAGCAGCTTAGGCAGGGGTCAGCCCCAGCATTTT. It specifies CASSLGRGQPQHF.

The rearrangement links TRBV19 to TRBJ2-1, with D possibly matching TRBD2 (6 bases). The CDR3 is 12 residues long. With 6 bases removed from V and 10 bases from J, the gap between germline ends came to 13 bases. The germline V gene has CDR1 LNHDA and CDR2 SQIVND (reference sequence). The DNA for the CDR3 is TGTGCCAGTAGGAGGCGAGGGAGGGAGCAGTTCTTC. Its protein product is CASRRRGREQFF. The variable domain in full, with the rest retrieved from reference TRBV19 and TRBJ2-1, is DGGITQSPKYLFRKEGQNVTLSCEQNLNHDAMYWYRQDPGQGLRLIYYSQIVNDFQKGDIAEGYSVSREKKESFPLTVTSAQKNPTAFYLCASRRRGREQFFGPGTRLTVL.

V and J are TRBV7-2 and TRBJ2-1; no clear D. Per the germline V gene, CDR1 is SGHTA and CDR2 is FQGNSA. Trimming cost V 2 bases and J 0 bases, with 14 bases left between them. This CDR3 region has 17 residues. The CDR3 sequence is CASSLNYPSFSYNEQFF. CDR3 nucleotide sequence: TGTGCCAGCAGCTTAAACTACCCCTCTTTCTCCTACAATGAGCAGTTCTTC.

The rearrangement uses TRBV6-6 and TRBJ1-2, with TRBD1 matching 8 bases. V shed 6 bases and J 5 bases; nucleotides not matched to a gene: 5. The CDR3 loop spans 13 amino acids. Germline CDR1 and CDR2: MNHNY and SVGAGI (reference sequence). This chain's CDR3 is CASSDRGGYGYTF. As DNA, the CDR3 is TGTGCCAGCAGCGACAGGGGAGGGTATGGCTACACCTTC.

The chain is built from TRBV4-3 and TRBJ2-2, with TRBD2 as a possible D gene (6 bases). The CDR3 length is 16 residues. Between the trimmed V and J ends, which lost 0 bases and 1 base, there was a span of 9 bases. The germline CDR1 and CDR2 sequences are LGHNA and YSLEER. CDR3 nucleotides: TGCGCCAGCAGCCAAGAGGGGGGTGGGAACACCGGGGAGCTGTTTTTT. This sequence encodes CASSQEGGGNTGELFF.

The gene calls are TRBV18 and TRBJ1-4, with D hard to call. Looked up from germline, CDR1 is KGHSH and CDR2 is LQKENI. Trimming cost V 0 bases and J 8 bases, with 10 bases left between them. The CDR3 covers 14 residues. The DNA of the CDR3 is TGTGCCAGCTCACCACCGGGCTCGTGGGAAAAACTGTTTTTT. Protein product: CASSPPGSWEKLFF. Full variable domain (remainder filled in from reference TRBV18 and TRBJ1-4): NAGVMQNPRHLVRRRGQEARLRCSPMKGHSHVYWYRQLPEEGLKFMVYLQKENIIDESGMPKERFSAEFPKEGPSILRIQQVVRGDSAAYFCASSPPGSWEKLFFGSGTQLSVL.

The chain couples TRBV20-1 to TRBJ1-1, with unresolved D. CDR1 and CDR2 (germline): DFQATT, SNEGSKA (reference sequence). The ends were cut back, 6 bases at V and 3 bases at J, with 8 bases in the middle. The CDR3 totals 11 residues. The CDR3 is CSALKHTEAFF. For the CDR3, the DNA is TGCAGTGCCCTTAAGCACACTGAAGCTTTCTTT.

The chain recombines TRBV5-4 with TRBJ2-1; 16 bases fit TRBD2. J gave up 7 bases and V 5 bases, and 9 bases lay outside the gene matches. The CDR3 contains 17 residues. The germline V gene has CDR1 SGHNT and CDR2 YYREEE (reference sequence). The CDR3 here is CASRPGTSGRARNEQFF. The CDR3 nucleotides are TGTGCCAGCAGACCCGGGACTAGCGGGAGGGCCCGGAATGAGCAGTTCTTC.

V usage is TRBV6-1 and J usage is TRBJ2-7; TRBD1 might be the D (6 bases). The CDR3 length is 18 residues. Trimming left V 4 bases short and J 5 bases short, with 27 bases between. Looked up from germline, CDR1 is MNHNS and CDR2 is SASEGT. The CDR3 region is CASSARQARTIETHEQYF. CDR3 coding DNA: TGTGCCAGCAGTGCCCGACAGGCCCGGACGATAGAGACCCACGAGCAGTACTTC.

The chain uses TRBV7-9 and TRBJ1-1, with TRBD1 identical over 9 bases. This CDR3 is built from 15 residues. Germline V gives CDR1 SEHNR, CDR2 FQNEAQ (reference sequence). With 5 bases clipped from V and 0 bases from J, the junction kept 4 bases outside the gene matches. CDR3 coding DNA: TGTGCCAGCAGCGCCCGGACAGGGGTGAACACTGAAGCTTTCTTT. This translates into CASSARTGVNTEAFF.

The CDR3 loop reads CASSVGTSGRITDTQYF. In nucleotides, the CDR3 is TGTGCCAGCAGCGTAGGGACTAGCGGGAGAATCACAGATACGCAGTATTTT. The chain recombines TRBV9 with TRBJ2-3, with 13 bases lining up with TRBD2. The V gene's germline CDR1 is SGDLS and CDR2 YYNGEE. The CDR3 loop spans 17 amino acids. V trimming: 0 bases; J trimming: 2 bases; junction bases outside the gene matches: 3.

V gene TRBV9 combines with J gene TRBJ2-1; the match to TRBD2 covers 8 bases. The CDR3 is 17 residues long. V gave up 0 bases and J gave up 7 bases; unmatched junction bases: 12. The V gene's germline CDR1 is SGDLS and CDR2 YYNGEE. The CDR3 region is CASSVGVSGAGVNEQFF. As DNA, the CDR3 is TGTGCCAGCAGCGTAGGGGTTAGCGGGGCCGGGGTGAATGAGCAGTTCTTC. The full variable domain, completed using reference TRBV9 and TRBJ2-1, is DSGVTQTPKHLITATGQRVTLRCSPRSGDLSVYWYQQSLDQGLQFLIQYYNGEERAKGNILERFSAQQFPDLHSELNLSSLELGDSALYFCASSVGVSGAGVNEQFFGPGTRLTVL.

The chain combines TRBV9 with TRBJ1-2, with D maybe TRBD1 (6 bases). Trimming pared 0 bases from V and 8 bases from J, leaving 11 bases between. CDR1 is SGDLS, CDR2 YYNGEE, per germline. This CDR3 spans 13 amino acids. CDR3 DNA: TGTGCCAGCAGCGTAGATGGGGGCTCCGGCTACACCTTC. It translates to CASSVDGGSGYTF.

The chain carries TRBV5-1 and TRBJ2-1; 12 bases are a match to TRBD2. Trimming cost V 4 bases and J 6 bases; bases outside gene matches: 17. Germline CDR1 reads SGHRS; CDR2 reads YFSETQ. This CDR3 has 19 amino acids. As DNA, the CDR3 is TGCGCCAGCAGCCTCCTAGCGGGAGGGCCTGGGGCTCGAGCCAATGAGCAGTTCTTC. It encodes CASSLLAGGPGARANEQFF.

This clone was seen once. The chain employs TRBV5-5 and TRBJ1-2, with TRBD1 identical over 8 bases. CDR3 length: 13 residues. The V gene end was trimmed by 7 bases and the J gene end by 8 bases; junction bases not matched to a gene: 10. Germline V gives CDR1 SGHKS, CDR2 YYEKEE (reference sequence). The CDR3 coding sequence is TGTGCCAGCGGAACAGGGGGAGTGGGGGGCTACACCTTC. As protein: CASGTGGVGGYTF.

In DNA form, the CDR3 reads TGTGCCACCTTTAAAACTAGTAGGGCCGGGGAGCTGTTTTTT. It codes for CATFKTSRAGELFF. The J gene is TRBJ2-2, the V gene TRBV6-5; D is perhaps TRBD2 (5 bases). Germline V gene sequence: CDR1 MNHEY, CDR2 SVGAGI. Trimming removed 10 bases at V and 6 bases at J, with 18 bases between. This CDR3 is built from 14 residues.

This clone was counted between two and nine times. V gene TRBV7-9 combines with J gene TRBJ1-1; D gene unclear. The germline CDR1 and CDR2 sequences are SEHNR and FQNEAQ (reference sequence). V lost 5 bases, J lost 0 bases, and 7 bases lay in between. The CDR3 totals 13 residues. DNA of the CDR3: TGTGCCAGCAGCCGCGGTCTGAACACTGAAGCTTTCTTT. Residues: CASSRGLNTEAFF.